The 20 T cell receptor beta chains listed next were all sequenced from one sample in a study of T cells after yellow fever vaccination. TCRdb ran MiXCR on the 5' RACE reads and lists one entry per CDR3 protein. The sample includes some 69,000 distinct CDR3 sequences, 5.9% of them seen just once. The source was CD4+ T cells sorted from PBMCs, collected around 15 days after the first yellow fever vaccination. These TCRs come from a man aged 18 to 35 who received the YFV17D yellow fever vaccine.

This clonotype was found many times. The V call is TRBV20-1, the J call TRBJ2-1; either TRBD1 or TRBD2 may fit D (6 bases each). The V gene's germline CDR1 is DFQATT and CDR2 SNEGSKA (reference sequence). Deletions cut 3 bases from V and 6 bases from J, with 12 bases between. The CDR3 has 13 residues. As DNA, the CDR3 is TGCAGTGCTAGGGGGGGCGCAATCAATGAGCAGTTCTTC. This sequence encodes CSARGGAINEQFF.

There are many counts of this clonotype. The chain has TRBV18 and TRBJ2-3, with TRBD2 identical over 7 bases. The V gene's germline CDR1 is KGHSH and CDR2 LQKENI. This CDR3 has 14 amino acids. V dropped 0 bases and J dropped 7; count of bases not matched to a gene: 4. Here the CDR3 reads CASSPPGGRNTQYF. For the CDR3, the DNA is TGTGCCAGCTCACCACCGGGAGGGCGCAATACGCAGTATTTT.

This clonotype was counted ten times or more. The V and J genes are TRBV7-2 and TRBJ1-2, with TRBD1 matching 8 bases. Trimming at V came to 5 bases and at J to 8 bases, leaving 19 bases not matched to a gene. The germline V gene has CDR1 SGHTA and CDR2 FQGNSA. The CDR3 totals 17 residues. The CDR3 protein is CASSPRPSGGEGRGYTF. The CDR3 DNA reads TGTGCCAGCAGCCCCCGGCCCTCAGGGGGCGAAGGCCGGGGCTACACCTTC.

Only a few counts were recorded for this clonotype. The rearrangement uses TRBV6-5 and TRBJ1-6; 9 nucleotides line up with TRBD1. CDR3 size: 15 residues. In germline, CDR1 is MNHEY, CDR2 SVGAGI. Germline trimming cut 4 bases from V and 8 bases from J; bases unmatched to any gene: 6. The CDR3 bases are TGTGCCAGCAGTTTCTACAGGGGGCGCGATTCACCCCTCCACTTT. Translating gives CASSFYRGRDSPLHF.

This clonotype was counted at least ten times. The chain has TRBV7-2 and TRBJ1-6, with TRBD1 matching over 11 bases. Germline values: CDR1 SGHTA, CDR2 FQGNSA. This CDR3 comprises 15 residues. The ends lost 2 bases at V and 8 bases at J; junction bases unmatched: 2. In DNA, the CDR3 is TGTGCCAGCAGCTTAAGGACAGGGGGCCATTCACCCCTCCACTTT. Residues: CASSLRTGGHSPLHF.

This clonotype was picked up many times. The chain joins TRBV25-1 to TRBJ1-2; maybe TRBD1 (6 bases). V was shortened by 1 base and J by 4 bases, with 10 bases between the two germline ends. This CDR3 is 14 amino acids long. The germline CDR1 and CDR2 sequences are MGHDK and SYGVNS. The CDR3 loop reads CASSELGGSYGYTF. CDR3 sequence (DNA): TGTGCCAGCAGTGAATTAGGGGGGAGCTATGGCTACACCTTC.

Many counts were recorded for this clonotype. V is TRBV7-6 and J is TRBJ2-1; 9 bases line up with TRBD2. CDR1 and CDR2 from the germline V gene are SGHVS and FNYEAQ. The trim removed 4 bases at V and 4 bases at J, leaving 14 bases unmatched. The CDR3 loop spans 18 amino acids. This CDR3 is CASSSFRAGGPGYNEQFF. CDR3 bases: TGTGCCAGCAGCTCGTTCCGGGCGGGGGGGCCGGGGTACAATGAGCAGTTCTTC.

This clonotype was picked up many times. This chain joins TRBV20-1 and TRBJ1-5, with D possibly being TRBD1 (6 bases). The CDR3 loop spans 13 amino acids. Germline V CDR1 and CDR2: DFQATT, SNEGSKA (reference sequence). The V gene lost 3 bases and the J gene lost 4 bases, with 10 bases spanning the gap. CDR3 sequence: CSASARGNQPQHF. The CDR3 DNA is TGCAGTGCTAGCGCCAGGGGAAATCAGCCCCAGCATTTT.

This clonotype came up many times. V usage is TRBV7-3 and J usage is TRBJ1-2, with TRBD1 as a possible D gene (6 bases). CDR3 length: 14 residues. From germline, CDR1 is SGHTA and CDR2 FQGTGA. Between the trimmed V and J ends, which lost 5 bases and 3 bases, there was a span of 13 bases. CDR3 sequence reads: CASSPRGMDYGYTF. CDR3 nucleotides: TGTGCCAGCAGCCCAAGGGGGATGGACTATGGCTACACCTTC.

In its sample, this clonotype was seen many times. Written as DNA, the CDR3 is TGCGCCAGCAGCCCCCTCTCAGGTCGCGGGGGGGCGTCTGATACGCAGTATTTT. Translating it yields CASSPLSGRGGASDTQYF. The chain is built from TRBV4-3 and TRBJ2-3, with 9 bases matching TRBD2. The CDR3 is 18 amino acids. CDR1 and CDR2 (germline): LGHNA, YSLEER. Trimming took 4 bases from V and 6 from J; bases not matched to a gene: 17.

This clonotype has ten or more counts. V gene TRBV20-1 combines with J gene TRBJ2-5; 9 bases align to TRBD2. Germline CDR1 is DFQATT and CDR2 is SNEGSKA (reference sequence). Trimming at V came to 6 bases and at J to 1 base, leaving 12 bases not matched to a gene. This CDR3 has 16 residues. The CDR3 DNA sequence: TGCAGTGCGAAGGTCCCAGGTAGCGGGGGCCAAGAGACCCAGTACTTC. It codes for CSAKVPGSGGQETQYF.

Many counts were recorded for this clonotype. The chain links TRBV12-3 or TRBV12-4 to TRBJ1-1; TRBD1 agrees at 9 bases. J was trimmed by 6 bases and V by 7 bases; bases with no gene match: 6. The CDR3 is 13 amino acids. CDR3 bases: TGTGCCAGCAACGAACAGGGGGCCTCTGAAGCTTTCTTT. It translates to CASNEQGASEAFF.

This clonotype has ten or more counts. The chain has TRBV7-9 and TRBJ2-3; D unclear. Germline CDR1 is SEHNR and CDR2 is FQNEAQ (reference sequence). Trimming shortened V by 3 bases and J by 0 bases, and 10 bases separated the two germline ends. This CDR3 is 15 amino acids long. The CDR3 DNA reads as TGTGCCAGCAGCTTGCTCGGGCAGAGCACAGATACGCAGTATTTT. It yields the protein CASSLLGQSTDTQYF. The variable domain in full, with the rest retrieved from reference TRBV7-9 and TRBJ2-3, is DTGVSQNPRHKITKRGQNVTFRCDPISEHNRLYWYRQTLGQGPEFLTYFQNEAQLEKSRLLSDRFSAERPKGSFSTLEIQRTEQGDSAMYLCASSLLGQSTDTQYFGPGTRLTVL.

This clonotype was detected many times. The chain combines TRBV7-2 with TRBJ2-3; 9 bases line up with TRBD2. This CDR3 has 15 residues. Germline-derived CDR1 and CDR2 are SGHTA and FQGNSA. After removal of 5 bases from V and 7 bases from J, the junction contained 10 bases not matched to a gene. The CDR3 loop reads CASSDPGLAMNTQYF. The CDR3 coding sequence is TGTGCCAGCAGCGATCCGGGACTAGCAATGAATACGCAGTATTTT.

This clonotype was detected a few times. The chain has TRBV2 and TRBJ1-2; D gene ambiguous. This CDR3 comprises 13 residues. Germline CDR1 is SNHLY and CDR2 is FYNNEI. Trimming took 1 base from V and 9 from J, leaving 12 bases between them. This CDR3 reads CASSEEDQMSYTF. For the CDR3, the DNA is TGTGCCAGCAGTGAAGAGGATCAGATGAGCTACACCTTC.

This clonotype was counted ten times or more. The V gene is TRBV29-1, the J gene TRBJ2-1, with 8 positions matching TRBD2. The CDR3 loop spans 14 amino acids. Germline V gene data show CDR1 as SQVTM and CDR2 as ANQGSEA. Losses at the gene ends were 6 bases for V and 0 bases for J; bases not matched to a gene: 4. CDR3: CSVDGGASYNEQFF. CDR3 bases: TGCAGCGTGGACGGGGGGGCCTCCTACAATGAGCAGTTCTTC.

This clonotype was picked up many times. The genes are TRBV6-2 or TRBV6-3 and TRBJ2-7; the D is unclear. The CDR3 totals 12 residues. Germline CDR1 is MNHEY and CDR2 is SVGEGT. V was trimmed by 6 bases and J by 5 bases, leaving 11 bases between them. The CDR3 region has the DNA TGTGCCAGCAGAGAGAACAGTCACGAGCAGTACTTC. Encoded protein: CASRENSHEQYF.

This clonotype was seen many times. This chain connects TRBV4-2 to TRBJ2-3; 10 bases map to TRBD2. CDR3 length equals 19 residues. The V gene end was trimmed by 4 bases and the J gene end by 0 bases; junction bases not matched to a gene: 13. Germline CDR1 LGHNA, CDR2 YNFKEQ. CDR3 in amino acids: CASSPAPSVSGGSTDTQYF. CDR3 nucleotides: TGTGCCAGCAGCCCAGCCCCGTCCGTTAGCGGGGGGAGCACAGATACGCAGTATTTT.

There are a few counts of this clonotype. The chain recombines TRBV5-1 with TRBJ2-5; maybe TRBD2 (5 bases). The germline V and J ends were trimmed by 6 bases and 2 bases, with 17 bases remaining between them. This CDR3 region has 15 residues. Per the germline V gene, CDR1 is SGHRS and CDR2 is YFSETQ. CDR3 residues: CASTSPEARQETQYF. The CDR3 coding sequence is TGCGCCAGCACCTCCCCGGAGGCCAGACAAGAGACCCAGTACTTC.

This clonotype was detected ten times or more. The V and J genes are TRBV6-5 and TRBJ2-2; TRBD1 is a possible D gene (5 bases). Per the germline V gene, CDR1 is MNHEY and CDR2 is SVGAGI. CDR3 size: 15 residues. V gave up 6 bases and J gave up 5 bases, with 16 bases separating them. The CDR3 sequence is CASRRGAARTGELFF. In DNA form, the CDR3 reads TGTGCCAGCAGAAGGGGCGCCGCCCGAACCGGGGAGCTGTTTTTT.